The sequence of this T cell receptor beta chain was determined in a study of blood T cell repertoires in COVID-19. Losses at the gene ends were 0 bases for V and 1 base for J; bases not matched to a gene: 2. Germline V gene data show CDR1 as LGHNA and CDR2 as YNFKEQ. This CDR3 has 15 amino acids. Assay used: immunoSEQ multiplex PCR; TCRdb lists only in-frame clones, some missing. The sample lists tens of thousands of clones, about 92% occurring once. This clone was observed once. The sequence was collected from a man in his fifties with acute or convalescent COVID-19. The specimen was peripheral blood. The V and J genes are TRBV4-2 and TRBJ2-5, with 7 nucleotides matching TRBD1. CDR3 DNA sequence: TGTGCCAGCAGCCAAGATAGGACAGGCCAAGAGACCCAGTACTTC. This codes for CASSQDRTGQETQYF.